This T cell receptor beta chain was retrieved from a study of blood T cell repertoires in COVID-19 (dated by TCRdb to the early 2020s). For the study in its entirety: The collaborator samples originated in the United States, Italy and Spain and spanned the acute and convalescent phases of COVID-19. The material from the prospective study consisted of cDNA or gDNA derived from T cells, B-cell-depleted T cells, or PBMCs. The dataset comprised deeply sampled blood TCRbeta repertoires from subjects exposed to, actively infected with, or recovered from COVID-19. The repertoires were released in a freely available public database meant as a resource for research on the immune response to SARS-CoV-2. The samples were drawn from the first 160 participants of the ongoing ImmuneRACE study and from roughly 1,300 subjects provided by 6 global collaborators. Sample metadata almost always included a de-identified subject ID, COVID-19 status, age in years and sex. Where HLA class I and class II types were available, the types were taken from metadata supplied by the sample provider, not from assay-based typing.

The full study reports these points: The amount of clinical and demographic metadata varied by source and participant and was provided uncurated.

For this clone: The target of this receptor is not known. No much larger clonotype is one base removed from it; base qualities were not supplied.

The collaborating institutions used their own protocols to collect whole blood in K2EDTA tubes. For TCRbeta analysis, collaborators shipped samples in one of three forms: frozen whole blood, isolated PBMCs, or DNA extracted from either of those sample types. The CDR3 spans 13 residues, from the cysteine through the phenylalanine. Here the CDR3 DNA is all that survives: 39 bases in frame from base 1. A distance of 14 bases separates the germline ends of V and J, which lose 6 bases and 8 bases respectively. The immunoSEQ Assay, a bias-controlled multiplex PCR, was used to amplify TCRbeta CDR3 regions from genomic DNA. Per the original workflow: Within the assay, amplification of reference gene primers was used to estimate how many nucleated cells each sample contained. To quantify the absolute abundance of each unique TCRbeta CDR3 rearrangement, sequence reads were collapsed and filtered. For each sample, productive Simpson clonality was calculated as the square root of Simpson's diversity index over productive rearrangements. TCRdb mirrors the immuneACCESS table, restricted to in-frame sequences. Some clones are absent from its copies; in checked studies, under half trace to an unresolved V gene, and the reason for the others is unknown. The D gene and trimming were derived from the DNA, and the V and J assignments and clone size from that table. The sample profile shows about 88,000 clones; approximately 90% of them were found once. The leading ten clones occupy around 1.6% of the sample.

What was sequenced was peripheral blood. This sequence uses TRBV12-3 or TRBV12-4 and TRBJ2-4, and TRBD2 may be the D gene, going by 6 matching bases. This sequence originates from a man aged 55 to 69 with acute or convalescent COVID-19. The CDR3 protein is CASSLATRDIQYF. The nucleotides read TGTGCCAGCAGCCTAGCGACGAGGGACATTCAGTACTTC.